This T cell receptor beta chain was profiled in a study of shared clonotypes between healthy human individuals. The table came from immunoSEQ multiplex PCR; TCRdb's copy has only in-frame clones and leaves some out. This table holds about 1 million clones, around four fifths found once. After removal of 4 bases from V and 0 bases from J, the junction contained 0 bases not matched to a gene. Germline-derived CDR1 and CDR2 are SNHLY and FYNNEI. This CDR3 comprises 14 residues. This clone was seen just once. Other DNA sequences in the same sample also yield this CDR3. The TCR comes from a man aged 18 to 35 in good health. The specimen was memory CD4+ T cells sorted from blood. This sample's subset: CD45RA-negative fraction. The genes are TRBV2 and TRBJ2-7, with TRBD2 matching 10 bases. CDR3 loop: CASSGTSGSYEQYF. The CDR3 DNA reads as TGTGCCAGCAGTGGGACTAGCGGCTCCTACGAGCAGTACTTC.